This T cell receptor (beta chain) derives from a study of identical twins. Study observations and caveats: Its conclusions, products of cross-sectional statistical analysis, did not come from following the same donors. Zero-insertion analyses could be partly confounded by invariant MAIT and iNKT cells.

Notes on this clonotype: Its antigen remains unknown.

CDR3 size: 15 residues. Germline loops: CDR1 SEHNR, CDR2 FQNEAQ (reference sequence). Trimming took 4 bases from V and 2 from J; bases not matched to a gene: 8. TCRdb processed the 5' RACE reads anew with MiXCR; each CDR3 protein has one entry. The sample holds roughly 690,000 distinct CDR3 sequences, around 20% seen once. Another study also made use of these data, one on T cells expressing NK-cell markers. This second study says: The contribution of dominant NKG2C+ clonotypes to CD8+ T cells in roughly six donors was about 1.0-7.0%.

This sequence was found in a woman between 18 and 29 years old in good health. The chain couples TRBV7-9 to TRBJ2-7; 7 bases are shared with TRBD1. The sample was PBMCs. In nucleotides, the CDR3 is TGTGCCAGCAGCTCTGTTACAGGGGATCCCTACGAGCAGTACTTC. Translation gives CASSSVTGDPYEQYF.